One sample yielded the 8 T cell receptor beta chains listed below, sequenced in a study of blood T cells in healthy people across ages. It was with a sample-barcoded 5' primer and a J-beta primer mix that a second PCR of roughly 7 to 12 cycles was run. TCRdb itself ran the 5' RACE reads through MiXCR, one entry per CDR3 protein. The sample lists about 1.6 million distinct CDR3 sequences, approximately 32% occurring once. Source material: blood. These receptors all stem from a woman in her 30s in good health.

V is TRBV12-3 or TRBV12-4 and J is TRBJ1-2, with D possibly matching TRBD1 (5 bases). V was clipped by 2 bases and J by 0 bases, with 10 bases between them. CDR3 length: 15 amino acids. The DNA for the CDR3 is TGTGCCAGCAGTTTATTCGGGGCCGCTAACTATGGCTACACCTTC. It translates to CASSLFGAANYGYTF.

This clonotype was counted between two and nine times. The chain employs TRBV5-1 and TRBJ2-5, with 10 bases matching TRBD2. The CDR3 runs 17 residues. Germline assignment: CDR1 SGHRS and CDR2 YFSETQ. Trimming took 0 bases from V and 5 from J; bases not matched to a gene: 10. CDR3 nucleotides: TGCGCCAGCAGCTTGGGTGATAGCGGGGGGTCACAGGAGACCCAGTACTTC. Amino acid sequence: CASSLGDSGGSQETQYF.

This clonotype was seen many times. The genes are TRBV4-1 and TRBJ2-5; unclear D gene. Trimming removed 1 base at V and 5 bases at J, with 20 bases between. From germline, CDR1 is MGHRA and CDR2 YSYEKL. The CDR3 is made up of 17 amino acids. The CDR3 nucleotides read TGCGCCAGCAGCCAAGGAAGTGGTAGGGCAACGAGGGAGACCCAGTACTTC. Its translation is CASSQGSGRATRETQYF.

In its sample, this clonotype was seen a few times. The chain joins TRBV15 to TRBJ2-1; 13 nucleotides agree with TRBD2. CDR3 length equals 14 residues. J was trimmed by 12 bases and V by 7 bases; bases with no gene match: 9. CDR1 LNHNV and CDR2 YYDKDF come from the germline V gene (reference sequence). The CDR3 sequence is CATKRTSGGPSQFF. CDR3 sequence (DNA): TGTGCCACCAAGAGGACTAGCGGGGGCCCCTCGCAGTTCTTC.

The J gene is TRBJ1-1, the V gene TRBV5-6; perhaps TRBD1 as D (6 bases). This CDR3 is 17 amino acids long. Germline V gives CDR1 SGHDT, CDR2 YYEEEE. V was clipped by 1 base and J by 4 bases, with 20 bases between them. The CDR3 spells CASSLRSGGGLGTEAFF. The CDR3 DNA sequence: TGTGCCAGCAGCTTGAGGTCCGGAGGGGGATTGGGCACTGAAGCTTTCTTT.

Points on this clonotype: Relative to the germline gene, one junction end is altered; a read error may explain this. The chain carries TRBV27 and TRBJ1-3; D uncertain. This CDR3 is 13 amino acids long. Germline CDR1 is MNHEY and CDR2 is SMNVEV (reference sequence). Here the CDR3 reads CAGSASSGNTIYF. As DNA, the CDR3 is TGTGCCGGCAGTGCCTCCTCTGGAAACACCATATATTTT.

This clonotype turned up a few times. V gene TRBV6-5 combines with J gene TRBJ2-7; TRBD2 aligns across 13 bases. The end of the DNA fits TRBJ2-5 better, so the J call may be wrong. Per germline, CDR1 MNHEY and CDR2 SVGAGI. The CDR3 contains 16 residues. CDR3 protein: CASSSLTSGGMKTQYF. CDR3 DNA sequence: TGTGCCAGCAGTAGCTTGACTAGCGGGGGGATGAAGACCCAGTACTTC.

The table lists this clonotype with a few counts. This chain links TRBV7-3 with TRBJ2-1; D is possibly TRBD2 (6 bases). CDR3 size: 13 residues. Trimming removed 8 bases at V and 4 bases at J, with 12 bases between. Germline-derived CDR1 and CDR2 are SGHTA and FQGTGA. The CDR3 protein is CASGGGLYNEQFF. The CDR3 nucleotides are TGTGCCAGCGGGGGAGGACTGTACAATGAGCAGTTCTTC.